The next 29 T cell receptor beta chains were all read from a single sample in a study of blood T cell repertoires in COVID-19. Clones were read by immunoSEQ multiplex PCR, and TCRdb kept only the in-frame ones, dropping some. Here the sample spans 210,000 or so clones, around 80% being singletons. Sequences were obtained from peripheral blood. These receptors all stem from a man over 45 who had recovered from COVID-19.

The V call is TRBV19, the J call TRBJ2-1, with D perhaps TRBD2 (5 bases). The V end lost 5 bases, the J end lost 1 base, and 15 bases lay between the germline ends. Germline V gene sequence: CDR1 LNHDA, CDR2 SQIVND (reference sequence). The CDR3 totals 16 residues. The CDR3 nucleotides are TGTGCCAGTAGTCCGATACTAGATGGGTCCTACAATGAGCAGTTCTTC. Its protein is CASSPILDGSYNEQFF.

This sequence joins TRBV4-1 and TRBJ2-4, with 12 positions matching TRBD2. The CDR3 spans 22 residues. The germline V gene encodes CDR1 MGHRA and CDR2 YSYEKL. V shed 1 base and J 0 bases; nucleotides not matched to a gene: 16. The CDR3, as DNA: TGCGCCAGCAGCCAAGTCCCCTCTGGTGCTAGCGGGAGGGCCCTAGCCAAAAACATTCAGTACTTC. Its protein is CASSQVPSGASGRALAKNIQYF.

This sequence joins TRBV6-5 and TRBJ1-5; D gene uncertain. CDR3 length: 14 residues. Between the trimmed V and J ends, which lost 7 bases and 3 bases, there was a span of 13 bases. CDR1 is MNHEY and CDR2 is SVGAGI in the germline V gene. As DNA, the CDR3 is TGTGCCAGCACCGAATCGGGGTCCAATCAGCCCCAGCATTTT. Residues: CASTESGSNQPQHF.

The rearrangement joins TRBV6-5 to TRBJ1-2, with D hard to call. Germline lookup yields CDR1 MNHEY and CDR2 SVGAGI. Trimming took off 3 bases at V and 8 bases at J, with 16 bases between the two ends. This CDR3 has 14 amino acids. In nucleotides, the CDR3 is TGTGCCAGCAGTTATTCCCGAGGAGTAGGAGGCTACACCTTC. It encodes CASSYSRGVGGYTF.

This chain's CDR3 is CASSPVGANYEQYF. The CDR3 region has the DNA TGTGCCAGCTCACCAGTCGGAGCTAACTACGAGCAGTACTTC. This chain links TRBV18 with TRBJ2-7; D remains unclear. CDR3 length: 14 residues. Germline-derived CDR1 and CDR2 are KGHSH and LQKENI. The germline V and J ends were trimmed by 2 bases and 3 bases, with 11 bases remaining between them.

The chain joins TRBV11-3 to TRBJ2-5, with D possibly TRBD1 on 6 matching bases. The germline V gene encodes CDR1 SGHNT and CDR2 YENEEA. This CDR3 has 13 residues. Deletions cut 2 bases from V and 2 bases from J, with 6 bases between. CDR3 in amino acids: CASSLRGQETQYF. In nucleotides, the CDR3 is TGTGCCAGCAGCTTAAGGGGGCAAGAGACCCAGTACTTC.

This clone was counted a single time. CDR3 bases: TGTGCCAGCAGCGTCAGCAGGGGGCGCGACTATGGCTACACCTTC. This sequence encodes CASSVSRGRDYGYTF. The V gene is TRBV7-2, the J gene TRBJ1-2, with TRBD1 matching 8 bases. The CDR3 length is 15 residues. The V gene's germline CDR1 is SGHTA and CDR2 FQGNSA. V gave up 5 bases and J gave up 3 bases; unmatched junction bases: 8.

The CDR3 sequence: CASSPGVGSEADTQYF. For the CDR3, the DNA is TGTGCCAGCAGCCCGGGGGTCGGGAGCGAGGCAGATACGCAGTATTTT. The V and J genes are TRBV11-3 and TRBJ2-3; a possible D gene is TRBD2 (6 bases). Germline values: CDR1 SGHNT, CDR2 YENEEA. CDR3 length equals 16 residues. Trimming shortened V by 5 bases and J by 4 bases, and 19 bases separated the two germline ends.

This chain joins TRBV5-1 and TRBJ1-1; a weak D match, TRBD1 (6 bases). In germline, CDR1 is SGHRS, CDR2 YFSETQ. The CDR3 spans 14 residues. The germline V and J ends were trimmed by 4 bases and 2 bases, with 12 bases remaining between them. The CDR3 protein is CASSNLQGNTEAFF. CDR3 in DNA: TGCGCCAGCAGCAATCTACAGGGAAACACTGAAGCTTTCTTT.

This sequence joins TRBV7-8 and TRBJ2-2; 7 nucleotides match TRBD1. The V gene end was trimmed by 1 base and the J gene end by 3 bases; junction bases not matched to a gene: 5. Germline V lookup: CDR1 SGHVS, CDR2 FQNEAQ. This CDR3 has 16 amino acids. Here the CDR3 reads CASSLVRDSDTGELFF. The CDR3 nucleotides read TGTGCCAGCAGCTTAGTTCGGGACAGCGACACCGGGGAGCTGTTTTTT.

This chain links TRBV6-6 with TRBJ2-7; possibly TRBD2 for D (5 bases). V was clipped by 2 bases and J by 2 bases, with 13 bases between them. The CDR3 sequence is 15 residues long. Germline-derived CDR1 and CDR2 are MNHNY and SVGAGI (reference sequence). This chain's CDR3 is CASSYPGGGTYEQYF. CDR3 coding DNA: TGTGCCAGCAGTTACCCAGGTGGAGGCACCTACGAGCAGTACTTC.

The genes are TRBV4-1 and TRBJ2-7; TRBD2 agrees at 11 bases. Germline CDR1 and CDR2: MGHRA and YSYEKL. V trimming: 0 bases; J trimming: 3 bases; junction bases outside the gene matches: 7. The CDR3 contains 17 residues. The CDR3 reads CASSQDFLGLAVYEQYF. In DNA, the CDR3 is TGCGCCAGCAGCCAAGATTTTTTGGGACTAGCGGTCTACGAGCAGTACTTC.

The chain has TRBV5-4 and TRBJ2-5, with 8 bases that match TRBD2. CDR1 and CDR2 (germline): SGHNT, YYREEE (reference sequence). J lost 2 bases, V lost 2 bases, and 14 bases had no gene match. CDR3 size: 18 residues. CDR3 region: CASSLLAGGRYGQETQYF. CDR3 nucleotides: TGTGCCAGCAGCTTACTGGCGGGAGGCCGATATGGGCAAGAGACCCAGTACTTC.

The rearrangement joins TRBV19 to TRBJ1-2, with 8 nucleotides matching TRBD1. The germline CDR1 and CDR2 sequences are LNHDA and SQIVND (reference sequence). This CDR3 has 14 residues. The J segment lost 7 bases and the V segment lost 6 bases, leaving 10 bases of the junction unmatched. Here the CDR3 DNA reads TGTGCCAGTAGCAAGACAGGGGAGTTGGCTGGCTACACCTTC. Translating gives CASSKTGELAGYTF.

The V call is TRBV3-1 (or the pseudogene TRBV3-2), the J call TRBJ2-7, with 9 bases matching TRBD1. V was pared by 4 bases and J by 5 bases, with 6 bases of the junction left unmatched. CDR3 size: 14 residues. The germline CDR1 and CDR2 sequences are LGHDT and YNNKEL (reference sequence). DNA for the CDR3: TGTGCCAGCAGCCCAACCGGGACAGGGAACGAGCAGTACTTC. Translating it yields CASSPTGTGNEQYF.

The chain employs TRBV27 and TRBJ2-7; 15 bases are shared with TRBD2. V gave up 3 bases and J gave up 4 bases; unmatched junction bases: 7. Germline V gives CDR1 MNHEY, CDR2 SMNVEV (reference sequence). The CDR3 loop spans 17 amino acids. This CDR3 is CASSFGTSGRRRYEQYF. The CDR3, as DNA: TGTGCCAGCAGTTTCGGGACTAGCGGGAGGAGAAGGTACGAGCAGTACTTC.

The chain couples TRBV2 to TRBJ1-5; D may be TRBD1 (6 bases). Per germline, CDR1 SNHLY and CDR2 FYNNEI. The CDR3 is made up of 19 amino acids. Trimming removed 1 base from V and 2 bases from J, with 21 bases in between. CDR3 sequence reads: CASSEEFRGPALGNQPQHF. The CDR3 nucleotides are TGTGCCAGCAGTGAAGAGTTCAGGGGACCGGCCTTGGGCAATCAGCCCCAGCATTTT.

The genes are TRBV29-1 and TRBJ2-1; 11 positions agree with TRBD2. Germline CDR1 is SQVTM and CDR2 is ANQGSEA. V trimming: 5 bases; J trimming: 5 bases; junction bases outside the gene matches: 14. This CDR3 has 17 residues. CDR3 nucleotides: TGCAGCGTTCCTAGGGGTAGCGGGAGGGGAATAGACAATGAGCAGTTCTTC. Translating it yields CSVPRGSGRGIDNEQFF.

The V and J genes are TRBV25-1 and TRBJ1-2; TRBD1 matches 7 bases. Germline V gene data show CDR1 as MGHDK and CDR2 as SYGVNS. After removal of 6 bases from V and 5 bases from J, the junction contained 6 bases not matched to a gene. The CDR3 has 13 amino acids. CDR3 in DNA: TGTGCCAGCAGACGGGACAGTGCTTATGGCTACACCTTC. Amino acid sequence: CASRRDSAYGYTF.

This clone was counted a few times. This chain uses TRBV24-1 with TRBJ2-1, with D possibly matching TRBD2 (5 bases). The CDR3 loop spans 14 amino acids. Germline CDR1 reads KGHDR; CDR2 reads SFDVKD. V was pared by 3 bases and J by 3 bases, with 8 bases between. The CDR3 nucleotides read TGTGCCACCAGTGATAACGGAGGCTACAATGAGCAGTTCTTC. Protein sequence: CATSDNGGYNEQFF.

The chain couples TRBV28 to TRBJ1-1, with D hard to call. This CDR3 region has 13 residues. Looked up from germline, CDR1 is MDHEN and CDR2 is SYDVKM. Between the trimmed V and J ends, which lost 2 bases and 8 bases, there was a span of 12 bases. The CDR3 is CASSLEYSGEAFF. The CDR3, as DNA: TGTGCCAGCAGTTTAGAATACAGCGGGGAAGCTTTCTTT.

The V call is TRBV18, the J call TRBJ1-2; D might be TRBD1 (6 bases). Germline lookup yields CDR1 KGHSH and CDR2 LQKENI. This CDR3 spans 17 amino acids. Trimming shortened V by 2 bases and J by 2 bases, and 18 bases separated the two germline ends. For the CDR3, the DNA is TGTGCCAGCTCACCAAATAAGCCGGGGGGCATAAACTATGGCTACACCTTC. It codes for CASSPNKPGGINYGYTF.

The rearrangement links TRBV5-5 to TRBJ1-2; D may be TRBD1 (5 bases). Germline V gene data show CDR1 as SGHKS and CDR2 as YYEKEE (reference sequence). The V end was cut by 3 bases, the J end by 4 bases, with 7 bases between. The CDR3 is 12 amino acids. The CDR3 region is CASSSGGYGYTF. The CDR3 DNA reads TGTGCCAGCAGCTCGGGGGGCTATGGCTACACCTTC.

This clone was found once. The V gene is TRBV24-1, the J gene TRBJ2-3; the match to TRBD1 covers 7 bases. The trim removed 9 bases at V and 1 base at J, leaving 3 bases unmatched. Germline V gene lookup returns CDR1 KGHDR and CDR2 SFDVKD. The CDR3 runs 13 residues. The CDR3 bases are TGTGCCACCGGAGGACAGGGCACAGATACGCAGTATTTT. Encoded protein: CATGGQGTDTQYF.

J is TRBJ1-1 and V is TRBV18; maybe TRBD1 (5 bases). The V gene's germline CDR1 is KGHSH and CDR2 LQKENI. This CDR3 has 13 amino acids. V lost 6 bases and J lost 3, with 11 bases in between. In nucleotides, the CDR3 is TGTGCCAGCTCGCGGGACGTAGACACTGAAGCTTTCTTT. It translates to CASSRDVDTEAFF.

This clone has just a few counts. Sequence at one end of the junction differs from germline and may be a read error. The CDR3 reads CASSAQGDF. The CDR3 DNA reads as TGTGCCAGCAGCGCCCAGGGCGATTTT. The rearrangement joins TRBV9 to TRBJ1-1; D perhaps matches TRBD1 (5 bases). Germline lookup yields CDR1 SGDLS and CDR2 YYNGEE. The CDR3 is made up of 9 amino acids.

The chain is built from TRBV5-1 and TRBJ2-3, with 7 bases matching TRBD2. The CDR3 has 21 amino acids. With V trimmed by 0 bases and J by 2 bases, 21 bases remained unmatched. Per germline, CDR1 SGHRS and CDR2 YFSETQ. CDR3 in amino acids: CASSLAVSGNTRHSYTDTQYF. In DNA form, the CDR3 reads TGCGCCAGCAGCTTGGCCGTCAGCGGGAATACAAGACACTCTTACACAGATACGCAGTATTTT.

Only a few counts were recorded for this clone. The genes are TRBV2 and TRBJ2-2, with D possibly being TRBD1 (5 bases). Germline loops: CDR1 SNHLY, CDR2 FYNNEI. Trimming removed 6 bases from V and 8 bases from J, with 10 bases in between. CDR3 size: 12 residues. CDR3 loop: CASRTEPGELFF. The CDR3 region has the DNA TGTGCCAGCAGGACAGAACCAGGGGAGCTGTTTTTT.

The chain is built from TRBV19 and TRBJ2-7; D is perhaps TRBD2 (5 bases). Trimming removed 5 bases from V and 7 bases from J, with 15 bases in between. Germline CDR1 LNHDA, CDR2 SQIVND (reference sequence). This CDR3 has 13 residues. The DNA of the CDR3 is TGTGCCAGTAGTTTCGTGACCCGAGGGGAGCAGTACTTC. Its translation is CASSFVTRGEQYF.